The T cell receptor (beta chain) under discussion was sequenced for a study of T cell repertoires in cytomegalovirus infection. Study in general: Both recently identified HLA-C-restricted and well-studied HLA-B-restricted CMV epitopes were used in the study. Carrying CMV and the relevant HLA type showed in public TCR beta signatures.

General observations from the study: Within the response measured ex vivo, HLA-C-restricted CMV-specific TCR beta clonotypes were dominant. Cumulative frequency (of public TCR beta family members) identified carriers of CMV plus the relevant HLA.

TCRdb re-called the reads with MiXCR, one entry per CDR3 protein. In the table there are roughly 920,000 distinct CDR3 sequences, approximately 31% of which are singletons. CDR1 is MNHEY and CDR2 is SMNVEV in the germline V gene (reference sequence). The V segment lost 5 bases and the J segment 3 bases; nucleotides outside the gene matches: 9. This CDR3 comprises 16 residues. Remarks on this clonotype: Its antigen remains unidentified.

J is TRBJ2-7 and V is TRBV27, with 11 bases aligning to TRBD1. This sample comprised cultured CD8+ T cells from PBMCs, obtained from culture after CMV antigen stimulation. The sequence was collected from a human donor in good health (CMV status not recorded). Some clones in this sample may be carry-over from other donors' samples. This CDR3 reads CASSRIPGQGDYEQYF. The CDR3 DNA reads TGTGCCAGCAGTCGAATACCGGGACAGGGGGACTACGAGCAGTACTTC.